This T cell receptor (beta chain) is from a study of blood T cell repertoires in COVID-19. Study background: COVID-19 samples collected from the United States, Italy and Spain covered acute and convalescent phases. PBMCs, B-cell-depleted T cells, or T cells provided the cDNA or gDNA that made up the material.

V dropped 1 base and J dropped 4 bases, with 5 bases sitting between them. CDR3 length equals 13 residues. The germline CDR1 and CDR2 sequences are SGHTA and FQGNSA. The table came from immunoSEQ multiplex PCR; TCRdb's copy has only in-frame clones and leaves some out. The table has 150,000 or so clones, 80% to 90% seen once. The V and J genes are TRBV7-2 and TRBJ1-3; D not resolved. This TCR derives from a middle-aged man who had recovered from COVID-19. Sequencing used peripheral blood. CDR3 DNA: TGTGCCAGCAGCTTAGTTCCAGGAAACACCATATATTTT. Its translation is CASSLVPGNTIYF.